A selection of T cell receptor beta chains follows, all from one sample in a study of shared clonotypes between healthy human individuals. Only in-frame clones appear in the TCRdb table, and some are missing; sequencing was by immunoSEQ multiplex PCR. Among over 95,000 clones listed, about 62% were seen once. The sequencing input was memory CD8+ T cells sorted from blood. The receptor source for this set is a young woman in good health. Each CDR3 is given without its conserved first and last residue.

j_gene	v_gene	CDR3aa
TRBJ2-5	TRBV5-1	ASSLWGWEAGEKETQY
TRBJ2-7	TRBV6-5	ASSYSTGGGEQY
TRBJ2-7	TRBV6-6	ASSYLRTGAKYEQY
TRBJ1-1	TRBV25-1	ASSEPTGQNTEAF
TRBJ2-7	TRBV28	ARRLDPYEQY
TRBJ2-7	TRBV21-1	ASSPTQALDPYEQY
TRBJ2-2	TRBV19	ASRSLTGDTGELF
TRBJ2-1	TRBV4-1	ASSLGQGENEQF
TRBJ2-3	TRBV5-1	ASSLPLADASTDTQY
TRBJ1-1	TRBV5-4	ASSPGILRSAF
TRBJ2-7	TRBV25-1	ASSARDRGNEQY
TRBJ2-5	TRBV6-1	ASSQNGEQETQY
TRBJ2-5	TRBV4-1	ASSQVGTGVREQY
TRBJ1-1	TRBV18	ASSPIPDSINTEAF
TRBJ2-3	TRBV4-1	ASSQERTDTQY
TRBJ2-3	TRBV2	ASRQLASHTDTQY
TRBJ1-2	TRBV18	ASSRTGYYGYT